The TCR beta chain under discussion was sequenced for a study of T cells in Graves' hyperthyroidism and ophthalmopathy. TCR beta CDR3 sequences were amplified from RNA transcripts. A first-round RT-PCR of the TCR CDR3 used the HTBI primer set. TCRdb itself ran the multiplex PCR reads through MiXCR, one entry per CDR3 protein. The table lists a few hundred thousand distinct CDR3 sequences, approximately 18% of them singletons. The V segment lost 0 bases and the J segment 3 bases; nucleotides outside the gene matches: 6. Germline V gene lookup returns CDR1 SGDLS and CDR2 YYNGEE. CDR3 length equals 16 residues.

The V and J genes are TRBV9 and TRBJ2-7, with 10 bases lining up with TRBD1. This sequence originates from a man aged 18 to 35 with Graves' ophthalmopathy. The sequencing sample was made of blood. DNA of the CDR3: TGTGCCAGCAGCGTAGCTGGGGGACAGGGGCGCTACGAGCAGTACTTC. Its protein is CASSVAGGQGRYEQYF.